The rows below give T cell receptor beta chains drawn from one sample of a study of shared clonotypes between healthy human individuals. Profiling relied on immunoSEQ multiplex PCR, and the TCRdb table lists in-frame clones only, not all of them. Of more than 150,000 clones detected, just under 95% appear once; the ten largest clones hold 0.065% to 0.07%. The sample taken for sequencing was naive CD4+ T cells sorted from blood. The receptors here all came from a woman in her 30s in good health. CDR3s include the opening cysteine and the closing phenylalanine or tryptophan. A D gene is named only where the DNA matches it firmly. The size field is filled for only some rows; it gives once, few, many or a size class.

TRBV19,TRBD2,once,TRBJ2-7,CASSLSGRAYEQYF,TGTGCCAGTAGCCTCAGCGGGAGGGCCTACGAGCAGTACTTC
TRBV7-9,TRBD2,.,TRBJ2-7,CASSTAGGAREQYF,TGTGCCAGCAGCACCGCGGGGGGCGCGAGGGAGCAGTACTTC
TRBV5-4,TRBD1,once,TRBJ2-7,CASSSRDSPYEQYF,TGTGCCAGCAGCTCCCGGGACAGTCCCTACGAGCAGTACTTC
TRBV2,.,.,TRBJ2-7,CASNRDYEQYF,TGTGCCAGCAATCGAGACTACGAGCAGTACTTC
TRBV28,.,.,TRBJ1-5,CASSYNQPQHF,TGTGCCAGCAGCTATAATCAGCCCCAGCATTTT
TRBV4-1,TRBD1,.,TRBJ1-1,CASSQDAGWAGGWGTEAFF,TGCGCCAGCAGCCAAGATGCGGGGTGGGCAGGGGGCTGGGGGACTGAAGCTTTCTTT
TRBV5-1,.,.,TRBJ1-6,CARSGGHDRHSPLHF,TGCGCCAGATCGGGGGGCCACGACAGGCATTCACCCCTCCACTTT
TRBV9,TRBD2,.,TRBJ2-3,CASSGTLAGGTQYF,TGTGCCAGCAGCGGCACTCTGGCGGGAGGTACGCAGTATTTT
TRBV19,.,.,TRBJ2-2,CASSIPRLFGQGNTGELFF,TGTGCCAGTAGTATACCCCGGCTATTCGGGCAGGGAAACACCGGGGAGCTGTTTTTT
TRBV18,.,.,TRBJ1-2,CASSPGGSDYGYTF,TGTGCCAGCTCACCCGGGGGCAGCGACTATGGCTACACCTTC
TRBV11-3,TRBD2,.,TRBJ2-7,CASSRGVAGEYYEQYF,TGTGCCAGCAGCCGCGGGGTAGCGGGAGAGTACTACGAGCAGTACTTC
TRBV5-4,.,once,TRBJ1-6,CASRIFSANSPLHF,TGTGCCAGCAGGATTTTCTCCGCTAATTCACCCCTCCACTTT
TRBV9,.,.,TRBJ1-5,CASSVQGQSNQPQHF,TGTGCCAGCAGCGTACAGGGGCAAAGCAATCAGCCCCAGCATTTT
TRBV18,.,.,TRBJ2-1,CASSRQDQDNEQFF,TGTGCCAGCTCACGGCAGGATCAGGACAATGAGCAGTTCTTC
TRBV28,.,.,TRBJ1-2,CASRSGIYNYGYTF,TGTGCCAGCAGGTCTGGGATATATAACTATGGCTACACCTTC
TRBV15,.,.,TRBJ1-2,CATSTRGNGGYTF,TGTGCCACCAGCACAAGGGGTAATGGTGGCTACACCTTC
TRBV6-6,TRBD2,.,TRBJ2-3,CASRREFSDTQYF,TGTGCCAGCCGGCGGGAGTTCTCAGATACGCAGTATTTT
TRBV6-1,.,.,TRBJ1-1,CASTLTVNTEAFF,TGTGCCAGCACTTTAACAGTGAACACTGAAGCTTTCTTT
TRBV10-3,.,.,TRBJ2-7,CAITPGAGYPYEQYF,TGTGCCATCACACCTGGGGCGGGATACCCCTACGAGCAGTACTTC
TRBV5-6,TRBD1,.,TRBJ2-7,CASFWDRGDYEQYF,TGTGCCAGCTTTTGGGACAGGGGCGACTACGAGCAGTACTTC
TRBV27,TRBD2,.,TRBJ2-7,CASSLRGASGNYEQYF,TGTGCCAGCAGCCTCAGGGGGGCTAGCGGGAACTACGAGCAGTACTTC
TRBV28,TRBD1,.,TRBJ1-5,CASNPGTGHNQPQHF,TGTGCCAGCAATCCCGGGACAGGTCACAATCAGCCCCAGCATTTT
TRBV28,TRBD2,.,TRBJ2-7,CATTLYAGDSYEQYF,TGTGCCACCACACTTTATGCGGGAGACTCCTACGAGCAGTACTTC
TRBV9,.,.,TRBJ1-1,CASSPRDGRGGAFF,TGTGCCAGCAGCCCGAGGGACGGACGAGGTGGAGCTTTCTTT
TRBV11-2,.,.,TRBJ2-7,CASSPLPDSFLTYEQYF,TGTGCCAGCAGCCCCTTGCCCGACAGCTTTCTCACCTACGAGCAGTACTTC
TRBV15,.,.,TRBJ2-2,CATSSGQNTGELFF,TGTGCCACCAGCAGCGGACAGAACACCGGGGAGCTGTTTTTT
TRBV9,TRBD2,.,TRBJ2-1,CASSGGLAGVFYNEQFF,TGTGCCAGCAGCGGAGGCCTGGCGGGAGTCTTCTACAATGAGCAGTTCTTC
TRBV2,TRBD2,.,TRBJ2-7,CASSGLGTSASYEQYF,TGTGCCAGCAGTGGGCTTGGGACTAGCGCGTCCTACGAGCAGTACTTC
TRBV11-2,TRBD2,once,TRBJ2-2,CASSYISGRWTGELFF,TGTGCCAGCAGTTATATTAGCGGGAGATGGACCGGGGAGCTGTTTTTT
TRBV7-3,.,.,TRBJ2-7,CASSLTSRGVQYF,TGTGCCAGCAGCTTAACTAGCAGAGGGGTGCAGTACTTC
TRBV11-2,.,.,TRBJ2-7,CASSSNQYEQYF,TGTGCCAGCAGCTCGAACCAATACGAGCAGTACTTC
TRBV11-2,TRBD2,.,TRBJ2-1,CASSYLSGTSGLYNEQFF,TGTGCCAGCAGCTACCTTTCGGGGACTAGCGGTTTATACAATGAGCAGTTCTTC
TRBV7-9,TRBD2,.,TRBJ2-7,CASSLGPGLAGEEQYF,TGTGCCAGCAGCCTGGGACCGGGACTAGCGGGGGAAGAGCAGTACTTC
TRBV28,.,.,TRBJ2-7,CASSLFPRSYEQYF,TGTGCCAGCAGTTTATTTCCGCGATCCTACGAGCAGTACTTC
TRBV6-5,TRBD1,few,TRBJ2-7,CASSYSGQGNEQYF,TGTGCCAGCAGTTACTCCGGACAGGGTAACGAGCAGTACTTC
TRBV10-2,.,.,TRBJ1-5,CASSDLGAGNQPQHF,TGCGCCAGCAGTGATTTGGGGGCAGGCAATCAGCCCCAGCATTTT
TRBV28,.,.,TRBJ2-7,CASRGGGRAYEQYF,TGTGCCAGCAGAGGAGGGGGGAGGGCCTACGAGCAGTACTTC
TRBV27,TRBD1,.,TRBJ2-5,CASQHQGAMETQYF,TGTGCCAGCCAACACCAGGGGGCTATGGAGACCCAGTACTTC
TRBV6-1,TRBD2,.,TRBJ2-1,CASRHSSGSYNEQFF,TGTGCCAGCAGACACTCTAGCGGTTCCTACAATGAGCAGTTCTTC
TRBV28,TRBD2,.,TRBJ2-1,CASTRRTSDYNEQFF,TGTGCCAGCACCCGCCGGACTAGCGACTACAATGAGCAGTTCTTC
TRBV30,.,.,TRBJ1-5,CAWSVQEGWGNQPQHF,TGTGCCTGGAGTGTACAGGAGGGGTGGGGCAATCAGCCCCAGCATTTT
TRBV2,.,.,TRBJ2-7,CASSPTSYEQYF,TGTGCCAGCAGTCCTACTTCCTACGAGCAGTACTTC
TRBV2,TRBD2,.,TRBJ2-5,CASSSTSGEYF,TGTGCCAGCAGTTCTACTAGCGGTGAATACTTC
TRBV4-2,.,.,TRBJ2-7,CASSQANTKLSYEQYF,TGTGCCAGCAGCCAGGCTAACACGAAACTCTCCTACGAGCAGTACTTC
TRBV15,.,.,TRBJ1-1,CATSRVRGMNTEAFF,TGTGCCACCAGCAGGGTCAGGGGAATGAACACTGAAGCTTTCTTT
TRBV19,TRBD1,few,TRBJ2-7,CASSGTVMSYEQYF,TGTGCCAGTAGCGGGACAGTCATGTCCTACGAGCAGTACTTC
TRBV29-1,.,.,TRBJ2-2,CSVHRQGRAGELFF,TGCAGCGTTCACCGGCAGGGGCGCGCCGGGGAGCTGTTTTTT
TRBV14,.,.,TRBJ1-2,CASSHQVYYGYTF,TGTGCCAGCAGCCACCAGGTATACTATGGCTACACCTTC
TRBV30,.,.,TRBJ1-3,CAWSVLSGNTIYF,TGTGCCTGGAGTGTACTGTCTGGAAACACCATATATTTT
TRBV4-1,.,.,TRBJ1-6,CASSQSWADYNSPLHF,TGCGCCAGCAGCCAATCGTGGGCGGACTATAATTCACCCCTCCACTTT
TRBV4-1,TRBD1,few,TRBJ1-2,CASSQGGGLNGYTF,TGCGCCAGCAGCCAGGGAGGGGGCCTGAATGGCTACACCTTC
TRBV28,TRBD1,.,TRBJ2-7,CASSLLGQPRGYEQYF,TGTGCCAGCAGTTTACTGGGACAGCCTCGGGGCTACGAGCAGTACTTC
TRBV4-1,.,.,TRBJ1-6,CASSQDHSGTENSPLHF,TGCGCCAGCAGCCAAGACCACTCCGGGACGGAGAATTCACCCCTCCACTTT